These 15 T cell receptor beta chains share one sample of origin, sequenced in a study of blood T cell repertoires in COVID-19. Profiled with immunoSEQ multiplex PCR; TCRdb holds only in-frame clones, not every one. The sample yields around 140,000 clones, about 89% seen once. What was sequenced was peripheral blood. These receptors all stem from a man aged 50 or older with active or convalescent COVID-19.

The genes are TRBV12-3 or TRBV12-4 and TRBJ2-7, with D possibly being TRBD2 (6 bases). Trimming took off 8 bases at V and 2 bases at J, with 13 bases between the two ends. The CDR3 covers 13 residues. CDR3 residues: CASRPGGTYEQYF. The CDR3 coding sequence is TGTGCCAGCCGTCCAGGAGGGACCTACGAGCAGTACTTC.

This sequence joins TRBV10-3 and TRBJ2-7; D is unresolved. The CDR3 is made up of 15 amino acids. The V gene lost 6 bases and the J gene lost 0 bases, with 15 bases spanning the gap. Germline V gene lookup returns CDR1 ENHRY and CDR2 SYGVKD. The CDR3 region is CAIREPGQTSYEQYF. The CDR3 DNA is TGTGCCATCAGGGAACCTGGGCAGACCTCCTACGAGCAGTACTTC.

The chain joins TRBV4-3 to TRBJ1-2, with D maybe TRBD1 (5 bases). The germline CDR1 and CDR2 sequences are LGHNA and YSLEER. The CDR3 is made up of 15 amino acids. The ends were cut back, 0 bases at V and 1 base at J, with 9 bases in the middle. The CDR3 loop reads CASSQDQGLNYGYTF. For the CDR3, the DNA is TGCGCCAGCAGCCAAGATCAGGGACTTAACTATGGCTACACCTTC.

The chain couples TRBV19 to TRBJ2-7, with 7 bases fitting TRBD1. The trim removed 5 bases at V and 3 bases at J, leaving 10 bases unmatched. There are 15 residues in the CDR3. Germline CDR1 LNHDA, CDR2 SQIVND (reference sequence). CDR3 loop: CASSALQGVHYEQYF. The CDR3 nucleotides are TGTGCCAGTAGTGCCCTCCAGGGGGTCCACTACGAGCAGTACTTC.

CDR3 sequence (DNA): TGTGCCAGCAGGGACAGGATCATGAACACTGAAGCTTTCTTT. Translated: CASRDRIMNTEAFF. V and J are TRBV5-8 and TRBJ1-1, with 7 bases matching TRBD1. Unmatched junction bases numbered 4, after V lost 5 bases and J lost 0 bases. This CDR3 spans 14 amino acids. CDR1 SGHTS and CDR2 YDEGEE come from the germline V gene. The complete variable domain, with remaining parts taken from reference TRBV5-8 and TRBJ1-1, reads EAGVTQSPTHLIKTRGQQATLRCSPISGHTSVYWYQQALGLGLQFLLWYDEGEERNRGNFPPRFSGRQFPNYSSELNVNALELEDSALYLCASRDRIMNTEAFFGQGTRLTVV.

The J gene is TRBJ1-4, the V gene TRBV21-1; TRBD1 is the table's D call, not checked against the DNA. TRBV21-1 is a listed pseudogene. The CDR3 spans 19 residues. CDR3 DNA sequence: TGTGCCAGCAGCAAGGCTCCGGGACAGGATCCCCCCCAAGTGGAAAAACTGTTTTTT. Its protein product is CASSKAPGQDPPQVEKLFF.

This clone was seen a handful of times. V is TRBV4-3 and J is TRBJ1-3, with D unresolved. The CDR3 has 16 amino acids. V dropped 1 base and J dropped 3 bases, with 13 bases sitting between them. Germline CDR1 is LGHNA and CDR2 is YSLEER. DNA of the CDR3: TGCGCCAGCAGCCAAGGGGTAGGGAGCCTTGGAAACACCATATATTTT. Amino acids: CASSQGVGSLGNTIYF.

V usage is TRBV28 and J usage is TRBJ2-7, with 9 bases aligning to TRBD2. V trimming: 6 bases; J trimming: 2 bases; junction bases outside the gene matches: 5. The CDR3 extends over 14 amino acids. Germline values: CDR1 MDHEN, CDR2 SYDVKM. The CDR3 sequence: CASRTSSGAYEQYF. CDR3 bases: TGTGCCAGCAGGACCTCTAGCGGGGCCTACGAGCAGTACTTC.

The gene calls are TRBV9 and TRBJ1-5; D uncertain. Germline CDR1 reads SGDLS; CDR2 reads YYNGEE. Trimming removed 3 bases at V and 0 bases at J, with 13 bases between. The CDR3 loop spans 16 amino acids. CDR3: CASSALSQRSNQPQHF. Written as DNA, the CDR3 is TGTGCCAGCAGCGCCCTCTCGCAGCGTAGCAATCAGCCCCAGCATTTT.

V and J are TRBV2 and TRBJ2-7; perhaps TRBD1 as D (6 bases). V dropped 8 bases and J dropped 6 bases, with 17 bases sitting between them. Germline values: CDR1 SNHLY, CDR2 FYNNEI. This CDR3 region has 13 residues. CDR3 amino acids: CASGRALGGEQYF. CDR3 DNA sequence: TGTGCCAGCGGGCGGGCGTTAGGGGGCGAGCAGTACTTC.

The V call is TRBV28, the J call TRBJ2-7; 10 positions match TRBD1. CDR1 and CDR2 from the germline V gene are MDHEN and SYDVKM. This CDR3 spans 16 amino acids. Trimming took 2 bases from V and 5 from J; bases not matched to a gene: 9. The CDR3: CASSLPPRTGGHEQYF. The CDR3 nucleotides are TGTGCCAGCAGTTTACCCCCCCGGACAGGGGGACACGAGCAGTACTTC.

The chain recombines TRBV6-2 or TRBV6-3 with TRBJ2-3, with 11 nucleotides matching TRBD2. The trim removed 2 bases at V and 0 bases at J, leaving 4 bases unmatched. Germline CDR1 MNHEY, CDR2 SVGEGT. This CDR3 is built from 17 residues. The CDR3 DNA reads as TGTGCCAGCAGTTACCCGACTAGCGGGGAAAGCACAGATACGCAGTATTTT. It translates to CASSYPTSGESTDTQYF.

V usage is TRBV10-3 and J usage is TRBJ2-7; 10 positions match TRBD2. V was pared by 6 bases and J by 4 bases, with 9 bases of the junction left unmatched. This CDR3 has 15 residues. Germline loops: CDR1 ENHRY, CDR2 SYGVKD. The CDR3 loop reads CAIREPGLANYEQYF. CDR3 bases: TGTGCCATCAGGGAACCGGGACTAGCGAATTACGAGCAGTACTTC.

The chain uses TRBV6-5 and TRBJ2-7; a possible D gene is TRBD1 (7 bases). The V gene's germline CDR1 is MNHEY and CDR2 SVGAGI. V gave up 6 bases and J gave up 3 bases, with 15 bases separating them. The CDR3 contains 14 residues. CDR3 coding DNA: TGTGCCAGCAGGCGGGGACAGTCAAACTACGAGCAGTACTTC. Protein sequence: CASRRGQSNYEQYF.

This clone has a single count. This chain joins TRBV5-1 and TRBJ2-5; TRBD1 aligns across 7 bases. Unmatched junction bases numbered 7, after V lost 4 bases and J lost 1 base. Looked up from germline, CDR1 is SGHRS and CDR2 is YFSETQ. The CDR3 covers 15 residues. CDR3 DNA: TGCGCCAGCAGCATGGCCCGGGACAGCCAAGAGACCCAGTACTTC. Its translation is CASSMARDSQETQYF.